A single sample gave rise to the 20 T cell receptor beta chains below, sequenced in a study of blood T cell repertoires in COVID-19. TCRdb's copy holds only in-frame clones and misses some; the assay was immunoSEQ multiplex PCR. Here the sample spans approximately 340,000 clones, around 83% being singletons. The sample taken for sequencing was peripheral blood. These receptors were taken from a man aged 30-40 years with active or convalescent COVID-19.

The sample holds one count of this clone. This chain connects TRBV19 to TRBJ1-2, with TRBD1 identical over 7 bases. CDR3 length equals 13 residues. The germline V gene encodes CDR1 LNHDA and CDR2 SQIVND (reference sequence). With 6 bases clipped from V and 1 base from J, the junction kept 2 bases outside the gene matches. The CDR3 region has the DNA TGTGCCAGTAGACAGGGGCTTAACTATGGCTACACCTTC. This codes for CASRQGLNYGYTF.

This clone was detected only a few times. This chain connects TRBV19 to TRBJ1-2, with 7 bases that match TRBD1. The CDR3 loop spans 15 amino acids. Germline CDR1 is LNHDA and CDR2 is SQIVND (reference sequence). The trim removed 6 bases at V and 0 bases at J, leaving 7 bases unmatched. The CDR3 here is CASSRGDGANYGYTF. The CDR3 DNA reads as TGTGCCAGTAGCAGGGGGGACGGTGCTAACTATGGCTACACCTTC.

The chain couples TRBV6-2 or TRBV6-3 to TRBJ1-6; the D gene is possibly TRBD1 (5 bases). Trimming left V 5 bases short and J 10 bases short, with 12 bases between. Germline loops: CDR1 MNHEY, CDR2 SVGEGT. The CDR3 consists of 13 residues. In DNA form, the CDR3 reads TGTGCCAGCAGTCTCCCGGGGGTGTCACCCCTCCACTTT. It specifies CASSLPGVSPLHF.

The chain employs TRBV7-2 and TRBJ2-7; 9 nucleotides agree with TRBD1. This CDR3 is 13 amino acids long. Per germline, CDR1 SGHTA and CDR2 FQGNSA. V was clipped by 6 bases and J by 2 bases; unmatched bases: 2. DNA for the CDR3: TGTGCCAGCAGTTGGGACAGGGCCTACGAGCAGTACTTC. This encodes CASSWDRAYEQYF.

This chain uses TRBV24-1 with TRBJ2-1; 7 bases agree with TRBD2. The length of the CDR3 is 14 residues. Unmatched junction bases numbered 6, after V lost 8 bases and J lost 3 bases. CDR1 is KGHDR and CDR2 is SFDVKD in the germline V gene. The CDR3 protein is CATKGGGVYNEQFF. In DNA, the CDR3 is TGTGCCACCAAGGGCGGGGGAGTCTACAATGAGCAGTTCTTC.

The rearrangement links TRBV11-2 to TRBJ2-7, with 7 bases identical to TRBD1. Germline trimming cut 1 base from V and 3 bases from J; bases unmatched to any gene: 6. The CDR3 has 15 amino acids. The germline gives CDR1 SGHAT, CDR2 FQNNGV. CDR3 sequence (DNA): TGTGCCAGCAGCTTAGTAAGGGCAGGGGGCTACGAGCAGTACTTC. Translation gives CASSLVRAGGYEQYF. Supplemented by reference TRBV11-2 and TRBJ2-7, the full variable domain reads EAGVAQSPRYKIIEKRQSVAFWCNPISGHATLYWYQQILGQGPKLLIQFQNNGVVDDSQLPKDRFSAERLKGVDSTLKIQPAKLEDSAVYLCASSLVRAGGYEQYFGPGTRLTVT.

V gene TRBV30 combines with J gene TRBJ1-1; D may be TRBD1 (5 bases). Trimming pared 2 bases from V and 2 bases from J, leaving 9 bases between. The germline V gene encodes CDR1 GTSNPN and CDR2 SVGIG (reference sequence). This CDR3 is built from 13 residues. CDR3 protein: CAWSNGANTEAFF. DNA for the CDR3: TGTGCCTGGAGTAATGGGGCCAACACTGAAGCTTTCTTT.

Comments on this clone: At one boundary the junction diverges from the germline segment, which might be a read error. The CDR3 nucleotides read TGTGCCAATAGTTCGGAGGGGCTGACAGGGTACGAGCAGTACTTC. Amino acids: CANSSEGLTGYEQYF. The chain recombines TRBV19 with TRBJ2-7, with a weak D call TRBD1 (7 bases). CDR1 is LNHDA, CDR2 SQIVND, per germline (reference sequence). The CDR3 covers 15 residues.

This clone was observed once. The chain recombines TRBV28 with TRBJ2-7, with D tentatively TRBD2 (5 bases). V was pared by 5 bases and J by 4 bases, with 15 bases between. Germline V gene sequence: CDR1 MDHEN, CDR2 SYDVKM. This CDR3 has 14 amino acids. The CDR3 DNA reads TGTGCCAGCAGTCCAACCCGGGGAACGTACGAGCAGTACTTC. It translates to CASSPTRGTYEQYF.

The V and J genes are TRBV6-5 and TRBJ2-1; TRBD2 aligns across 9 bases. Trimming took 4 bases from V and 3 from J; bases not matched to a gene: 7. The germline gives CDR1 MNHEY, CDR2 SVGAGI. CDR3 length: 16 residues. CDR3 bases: TGTGCCAGCAGTTCCGCGACTAGCGGACACTACAATGAGCAGTTCTTC. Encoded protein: CASSSATSGHYNEQFF.

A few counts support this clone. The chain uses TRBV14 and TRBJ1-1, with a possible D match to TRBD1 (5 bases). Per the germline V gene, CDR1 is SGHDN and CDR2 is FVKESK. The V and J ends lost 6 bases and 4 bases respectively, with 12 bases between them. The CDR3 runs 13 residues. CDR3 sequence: CASSGTGFTEAFF. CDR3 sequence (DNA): TGTGCCAGCAGTGGAACAGGCTTCACTGAAGCTTTCTTT.

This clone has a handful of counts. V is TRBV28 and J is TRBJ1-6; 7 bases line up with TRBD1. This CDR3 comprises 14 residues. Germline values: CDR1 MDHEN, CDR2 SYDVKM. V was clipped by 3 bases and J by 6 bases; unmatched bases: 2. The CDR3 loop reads CASSFGDSNSPLHF. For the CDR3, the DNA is TGTGCCAGCAGTTTTGGGGACAGTAATTCACCCCTCCACTTT.

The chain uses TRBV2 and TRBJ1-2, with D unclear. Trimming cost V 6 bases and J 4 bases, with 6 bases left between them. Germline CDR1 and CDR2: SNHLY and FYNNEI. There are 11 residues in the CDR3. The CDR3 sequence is CASRASYGYTF. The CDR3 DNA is TGTGCCAGCAGAGCTAGCTATGGCTACACCTTC.

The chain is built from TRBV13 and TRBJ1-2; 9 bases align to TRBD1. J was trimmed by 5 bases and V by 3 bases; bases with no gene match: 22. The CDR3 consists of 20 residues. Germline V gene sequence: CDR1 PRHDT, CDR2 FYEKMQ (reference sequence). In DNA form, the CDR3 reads TGTGCCAGCAGCTTCGCCCCACCAGTCCCGGGACAGGGAAAATTGTATGGCTACACCTTC. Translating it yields CASSFAPPVPGQGKLYGYTF.

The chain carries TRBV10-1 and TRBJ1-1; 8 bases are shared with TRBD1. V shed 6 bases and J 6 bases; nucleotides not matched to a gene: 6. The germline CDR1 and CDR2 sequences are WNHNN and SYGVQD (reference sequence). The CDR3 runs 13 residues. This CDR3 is CASRGTGYSEAFF. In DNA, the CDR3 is TGCGCCAGCAGGGGGACAGGTTATTCTGAAGCTTTCTTT.

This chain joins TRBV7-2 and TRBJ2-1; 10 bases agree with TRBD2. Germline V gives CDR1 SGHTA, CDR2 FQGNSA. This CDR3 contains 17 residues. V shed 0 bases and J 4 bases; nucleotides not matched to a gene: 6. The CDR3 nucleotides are TGTGCCAGCAGCTTAGCACGCGGGACTAGCGCTTACAATGAGCAGTTCTTC. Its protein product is CASSLARGTSAYNEQFF.

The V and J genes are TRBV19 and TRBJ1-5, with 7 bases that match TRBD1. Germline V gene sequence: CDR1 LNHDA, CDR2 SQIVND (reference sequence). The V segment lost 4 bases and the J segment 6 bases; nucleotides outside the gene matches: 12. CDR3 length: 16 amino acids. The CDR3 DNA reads TGTGCCAGTAGTACCCTCGGGGGACAGAGCCGTCAGCCCCAGCATTTT. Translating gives CASSTLGGQSRQPQHF.

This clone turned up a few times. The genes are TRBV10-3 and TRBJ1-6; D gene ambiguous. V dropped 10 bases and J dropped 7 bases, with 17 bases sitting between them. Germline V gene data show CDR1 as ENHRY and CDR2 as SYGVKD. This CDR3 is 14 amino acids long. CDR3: CATGADHGNSPLHF. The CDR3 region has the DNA TGTGCCACGGGTGCGGATCACGGAAATTCACCCCTCCACTTT.

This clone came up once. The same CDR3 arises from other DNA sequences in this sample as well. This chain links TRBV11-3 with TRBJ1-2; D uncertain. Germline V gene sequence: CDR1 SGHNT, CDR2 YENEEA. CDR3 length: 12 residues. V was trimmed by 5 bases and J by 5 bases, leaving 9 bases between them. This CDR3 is CASSRTGYGYTF. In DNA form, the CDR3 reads TGTGCCAGCAGCCGCACGGGGTATGGCTACACCTTC.

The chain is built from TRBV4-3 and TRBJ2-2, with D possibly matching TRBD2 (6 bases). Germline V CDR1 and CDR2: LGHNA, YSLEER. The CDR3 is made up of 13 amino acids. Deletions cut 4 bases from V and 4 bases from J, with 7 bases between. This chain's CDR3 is CASSRDFTGELFF. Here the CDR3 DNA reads TGCGCCAGCAGCCGGGACTTCACCGGGGAGCTGTTTTTT.